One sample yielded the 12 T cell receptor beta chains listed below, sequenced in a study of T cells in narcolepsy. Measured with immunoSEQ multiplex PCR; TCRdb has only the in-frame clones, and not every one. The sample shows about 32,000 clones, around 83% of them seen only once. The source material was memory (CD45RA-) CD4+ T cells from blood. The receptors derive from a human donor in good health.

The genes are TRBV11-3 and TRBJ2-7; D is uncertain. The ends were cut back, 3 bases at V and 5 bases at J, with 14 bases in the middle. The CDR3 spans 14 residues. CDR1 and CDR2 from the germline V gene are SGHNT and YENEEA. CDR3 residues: CASSFGRGTNEQYF. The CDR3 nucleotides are TGTGCCAGCAGCTTTGGTAGAGGAACGAACGAGCAGTACTTC.

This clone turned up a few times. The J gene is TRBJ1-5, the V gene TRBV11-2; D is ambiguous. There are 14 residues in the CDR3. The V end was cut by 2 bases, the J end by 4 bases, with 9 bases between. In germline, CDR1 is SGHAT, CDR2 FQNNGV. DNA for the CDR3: TGTGCCAGCAGCTTAACGGTAGGGAATCAGCCCCAGCATTTT. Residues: CASSLTVGNQPQHF.

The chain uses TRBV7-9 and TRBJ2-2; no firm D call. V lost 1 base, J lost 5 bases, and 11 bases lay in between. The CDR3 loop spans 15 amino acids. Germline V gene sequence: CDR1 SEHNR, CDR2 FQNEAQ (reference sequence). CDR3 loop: CASSLDRPATGELFF. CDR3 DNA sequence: TGTGCCAGCAGCTTAGATCGACCAGCAACCGGGGAGCTGTTTTTT.

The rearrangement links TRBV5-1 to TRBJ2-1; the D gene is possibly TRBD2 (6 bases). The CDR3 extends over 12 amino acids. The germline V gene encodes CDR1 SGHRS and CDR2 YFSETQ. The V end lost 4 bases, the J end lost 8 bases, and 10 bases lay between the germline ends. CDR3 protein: CASSPEGYEQFF. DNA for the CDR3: TGCGCCAGCAGCCCGGAGGGTTATGAGCAGTTCTTC.

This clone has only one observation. The CDR3 here is CASTTTGRRSPLHF. The CDR3 DNA reads TGTGCCAGCACCACGACAGGCCGGAGATCACCCCTCCACTTT. The rearrangement uses TRBV5-4 and TRBJ1-6; tentative D call: TRBD1 (6 bases). CDR3 length equals 14 residues. V was trimmed by 6 bases and J by 10 bases, leaving 17 bases between them. Germline values: CDR1 SGHNT, CDR2 YYREEE (reference sequence).

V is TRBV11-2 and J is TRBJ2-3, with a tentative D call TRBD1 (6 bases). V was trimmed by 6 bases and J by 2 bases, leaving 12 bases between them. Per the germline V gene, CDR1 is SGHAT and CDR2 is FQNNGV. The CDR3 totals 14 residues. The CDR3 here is CASRTWTDTDTQYF. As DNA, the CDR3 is TGTGCCAGCAGGACCTGGACAGACACAGATACGCAGTATTTT.

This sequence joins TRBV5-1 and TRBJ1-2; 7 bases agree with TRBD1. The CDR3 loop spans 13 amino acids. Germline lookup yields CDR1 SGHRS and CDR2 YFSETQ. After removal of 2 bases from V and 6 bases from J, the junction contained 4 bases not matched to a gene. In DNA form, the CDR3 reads TGCGCCAGCAGCTTAAGACAGGGAGATGGCTACACCTTC. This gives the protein CASSLRQGDGYTF.

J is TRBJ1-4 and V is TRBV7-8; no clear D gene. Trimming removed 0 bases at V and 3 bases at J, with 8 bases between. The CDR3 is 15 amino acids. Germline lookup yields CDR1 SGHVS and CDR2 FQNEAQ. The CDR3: CASSLAGGSNEKLFF. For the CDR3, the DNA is TGTGCCAGCAGCTTAGCCGGAGGGTCTAATGAAAAACTGTTTTTT.

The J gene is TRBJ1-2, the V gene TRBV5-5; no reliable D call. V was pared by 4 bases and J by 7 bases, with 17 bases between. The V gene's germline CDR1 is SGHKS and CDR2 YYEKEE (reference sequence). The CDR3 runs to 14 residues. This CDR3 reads CASSLNVQAFGYTF. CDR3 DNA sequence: TGTGCCAGCAGCCTTAATGTCCAGGCATTTGGCTACACCTTC.

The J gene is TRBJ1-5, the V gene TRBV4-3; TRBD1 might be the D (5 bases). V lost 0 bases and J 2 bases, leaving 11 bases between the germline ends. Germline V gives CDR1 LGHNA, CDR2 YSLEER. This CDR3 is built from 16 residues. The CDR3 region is CASSQDSGIRNQPQHF. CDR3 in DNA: TGCGCCAGCAGCCAAGATTCAGGGATTCGCAATCAGCCCCAGCATTTT.

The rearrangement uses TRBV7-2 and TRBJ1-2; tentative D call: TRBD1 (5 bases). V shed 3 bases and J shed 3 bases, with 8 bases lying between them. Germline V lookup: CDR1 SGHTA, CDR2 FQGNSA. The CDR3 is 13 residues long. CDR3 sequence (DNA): TGTGCCAGCAGCTTCCAGGGATACTATGGCTACACCTTC. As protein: CASSFQGYYGYTF.

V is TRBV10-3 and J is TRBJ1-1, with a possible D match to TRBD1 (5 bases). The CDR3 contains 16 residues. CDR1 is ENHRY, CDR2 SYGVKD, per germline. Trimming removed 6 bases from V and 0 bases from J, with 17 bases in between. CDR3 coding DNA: TGTGCCATCAGAAAGACAGCCTCGTCCATGAACACTGAAGCTTTCTTT. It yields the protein CAIRKTASSMNTEAFF.